The source of this T cell receptor beta chain is a study of T cell changes during pregnancy in multiple sclerosis. The CDR3 contains 15 residues. The germline gives CDR1 MNHEY, CDR2 SMNVEV (reference sequence). V gave up 5 bases and J gave up 0 bases; unmatched junction bases: 6. Here immunoSEQ multiplex PCR was the method, and the copy in TCRdb shows in-frame clones only, minus some. The repertoire holds approximately 100,000 clones, roughly 93% seen once, with about 4.5% in the top ten. The rearrangement links TRBV27 to TRBJ2-5, with 7 bases aligning to TRBD2. This receptor was taken from a female donor with multiple sclerosis, enrolled in a pregnancy study. Sequencing used peripheral blood, obtained in the first trimester of pregnancy. The CDR3 region is CASSSLLADQETQYF. The CDR3, as DNA: TGTGCCAGCAGTAGCCTCCTAGCGGACCAAGAGACCCAGTACTTC.